One sample yielded the 3 T cell receptor beta chains listed below, sequenced in a study of T cell changes during pregnancy in multiple sclerosis. Profiled with immunoSEQ multiplex PCR; TCRdb holds only in-frame clones, not every one. The sample comprises around 31,000 clones, about nine tenths of which are singletons, and 3.5% to 4.5% rests with the top ten. The sample was CD8+ T cells from peripheral blood mononuclear cells, taken in the second trimester of pregnancy. The origin of the receptors is a female donor with multiple sclerosis, enrolled in a pregnancy study.

The CDR3 DNA reads TGTGCCAGCAGCTACCTCAGCGAGTACGAGCAGTACTTC. It specifies CASSYLSEYEQYF. This chain uses TRBV5-6 with TRBJ2-7; no clear D gene. This CDR3 is 13 amino acids long. V was trimmed by 3 bases and J by 4 bases, leaving 11 bases between them. Germline V gives CDR1 SGHDT, CDR2 YYEEEE.

The chain couples TRBV5-1 to TRBJ1-4; TRBD1 is a possible D gene (5 bases). The germline V gene encodes CDR1 SGHRS and CDR2 YFSETQ. The V gene lost 0 bases and the J gene lost 5 bases, with 11 bases spanning the gap. The CDR3 loop spans 15 amino acids. In DNA form, the CDR3 reads TGCGCCAGCAGCTTGGCCGGGACTCACAATGAAAAACTGTTTTTT. Translating gives CASSLAGTHNEKLFF.

The V and J genes are TRBV5-5 and TRBJ2-1, with TRBD2 matching over 9 bases. CDR1 and CDR2 (germline): SGHKS, YYEKEE (reference sequence). This CDR3 comprises 15 residues. The junction had 6 bases not matched to a gene; V was cut back by 0 bases and J by 8 bases. CDR3 bases: TGTGCCAGCAGCTTGGTAGGACTAGCGTTGGATGAGCAGTTCTTC. Translation: CASSLVGLALDEQFF.